This T cell receptor beta chain was captured by sequencing in a study of shared clonotypes between healthy human individuals. Regarding the study as a whole: Sequencing depth was predicted to influence how clonotypes are shared among donors.

Germline V CDR1 and CDR2: SNHLY, FYNNEI. V lost 7 bases to trimming and J lost 1 base, with 13 bases between them. CDR3 length equals 14 residues. Some clones are missing from TCRdb's copy, which holds only in-frame ones; the method was immunoSEQ multiplex PCR. This table holds roughly 1,000,000 clones, around 82% found once. As concerns this clone: Antigen unknown.

Sample: memory CD4+ T cells from PBMCs. Sample subset: CD45RA-negative fraction. The sequence derives from a man younger than 30 in good health. Some clones in this sample may be carry-over from other donors' samples. The J gene is TRBJ1-2, the V gene TRBV2, with no clear D. The CDR3 loop is CASTLPMINYGYTF. The CDR3, as DNA: TGTGCCAGCACCCTGCCGATGATTAACTATGGCTACACCTTC.